One and the same sample provided the 7 T cell receptor beta chains below, sequenced in a study of T cell responses to AZD1222 COVID-19 vaccine. Generated by immunoSEQ multiplex PCR, the TCRdb table keeps only in-frame clones and is missing some. The table shows fewer than 150,000 clones, with more than 75% occurring only once. This specimen was peripheral blood, taken on day 0 of AZD1222 vaccination. All receptors derive from an adult in good health.

This chain links TRBV19 with TRBJ2-2; 8 nucleotides align to TRBD2. Germline V gene lookup returns CDR1 LNHDA and CDR2 SQIVND (reference sequence). The CDR3 totals 16 residues. With V trimmed by 5 bases and J by 5 bases, 10 bases remained unmatched. The CDR3 DNA follows: TGTGCCAGTAGTTCGGGGGGGCCTGGACTGACCGGGGAGCTGTTTTTT. Protein sequence: CASSSGGPGLTGELFF. Drawing the rest from reference TRBV19 and TRBJ2-2, the complete variable domain is DGGITQSPKYLFRKEGQNVTLSCEQNLNHDAMYWYRQDPGQGLRLIYYSQIVNDFQKGDIAEGYSVSREKKESFPLTVTSAQKNPTAFYLCASSSGGPGLTGELFFGEGSRLTVL.

The chain links TRBV6-5 to TRBJ2-7; 8 bases are a match to TRBD1. CDR1 and CDR2 from the germline V gene are MNHEY and SVGAGI. The CDR3 is made up of 13 amino acids. V lost 4 bases, J lost 3 bases, and 2 bases stayed unmatched. The CDR3 loop reads CASSFDRGYEQYF. DNA of the CDR3: TGTGCCAGCAGTTTTGACAGGGGCTACGAGCAGTACTTC.

The rearrangement uses TRBV9 and TRBJ2-7; D remains ambiguous. This CDR3 region has 16 residues. The V gene's germline CDR1 is SGDLS and CDR2 YYNGEE. V lost 0 bases, J lost 6 bases, and 19 bases lay in between. The chain's CDR3 is CASSVAADPETGEQYF. The CDR3 bases are TGTGCCAGCAGCGTAGCCGCGGACCCGGAGACGGGCGAGCAGTACTTC.

The rearrangement joins TRBV5-1 to TRBJ2-1; 12 bases map to TRBD1. With V trimmed by 4 bases and J by 4 bases, 6 bases remained unmatched. CDR3 size: 16 residues. CDR1 is SGHRS and CDR2 is YFSETQ in the germline V gene. The CDR3 region is CASSIGDRGRYNEQFF. The CDR3 coding sequence is TGCGCCAGCAGCATAGGGGACAGGGGGCGATACAATGAGCAGTTCTTC.

V and J are TRBV18 and TRBJ1-1; 10 bases are shared with TRBD1. This CDR3 is built from 15 residues. Trimming took 3 bases from V and 5 from J; bases not matched to a gene: 6. CDR1 and CDR2 from the germline V gene are KGHSH and LQKENI. The CDR3: CASSPFGQGDTEAFF. The CDR3 DNA follows: TGTGCCAGCTCACCGTTCGGACAGGGGGATACTGAAGCTTTCTTT. Full variable domain (remainder filled in from reference TRBV18 and TRBJ1-1): NAGVMQNPRHLVRRRGQEARLRCSPMKGHSHVYWYRQLPEEGLKFMVYLQKENIIDESGMPKERFSAEFPKEGPSILRIQQVVRGDSAAYFCASSPFGQGDTEAFFGQGTRLTVV.

V usage is TRBV19 and J usage is TRBJ2-5; the D is unclear. The CDR3 sequence is 14 residues long. Trimming removed 3 bases from V and 1 base from J, with 9 bases in between. Germline V CDR1 and CDR2: LNHDA, SQIVND (reference sequence). CDR3 sequence reads: CASSIQGLQETQYF. As DNA, the CDR3 is TGTGCCAGTAGTATTCAAGGTCTCCAAGAGACCCAGTACTTC.

This clone was counted a single time. CDR3: CASSYWQGTGYTF. CDR3 bases: TGTGCCAGCAGTTACTGGCAGGGGACTGGCTACACCTTC. The gene calls are TRBV6-5 and TRBJ1-2, with D possibly TRBD1 on 6 matching bases. Germline V gene data show CDR1 as MNHEY and CDR2 as SVGAGI. Trimming stripped 1 base from V and 7 bases from J, with 10 bases between. The CDR3 runs 13 residues.